Below are 19 T cell receptor beta chains sequenced from a single sample in a study of T cell responses to AZD1222 COVID-19 vaccine. Method: immunoSEQ multiplex PCR; TCRdb's copy keeps in-frame clones and lacks some. The sample has about 99,000 clones, around nine tenths seen once. The sample here was peripheral blood, taken on day 0 of AZD1222 vaccination. These receptors were collected from an adult in good health.

This chain uses TRBV7-9 with TRBJ1-2; 8 bases match TRBD1. Germline lookup yields CDR1 SEHNR and CDR2 FQNEAQ (reference sequence). The CDR3 is 16 amino acids. The V segment lost 5 bases and the J segment 4 bases; nucleotides outside the gene matches: 12. CDR3 in amino acids: CASSQGQDQGGYGYTF. DNA for the CDR3: TGTGCCAGCAGCCAGGGACAGGACCAGGGAGGCTATGGCTACACCTTC.

In DNA form, the CDR3 reads TGTGCCAGCAGCTTAGCGGGGCAGACCAGAAACACCATATATTTT. Its protein is CASSLAGQTRNTIYF. The chain combines TRBV11-2 with TRBJ1-3, with a tentative D call TRBD1 (5 bases). The CDR3 totals 15 residues. Trimming shortened V by 1 base and J by 5 bases, and 12 bases separated the two germline ends. Per germline, CDR1 SGHAT and CDR2 FQNNGV.

The V call is TRBV4-3, the J call TRBJ1-4, with D unclear. Germline lookup yields CDR1 LGHNA and CDR2 YSLEER. This CDR3 has 15 residues. V was shortened by 1 base and J by 8 bases, with 14 bases between the two germline ends. The CDR3 sequence is CASSQARSPAEKLFF. DNA of the CDR3: TGCGCCAGCAGCCAAGCCCGGTCCCCCGCAGAAAAACTGTTTTTT.

The gene calls are TRBV2 and TRBJ1-2; 7 nucleotides line up with TRBD1. CDR1 and CDR2 from the germline V gene are SNHLY and FYNNEI. With V trimmed by 4 bases and J by 2 bases, 4 bases remained unmatched. This CDR3 comprises 14 residues. The CDR3 DNA is TGTGCCAGCAGTGGGACAGGACGAAACTATGGCTACACCTTC. Amino acid sequence: CASSGTGRNYGYTF. Variable domain in full (rest from reference TRBV2 and TRBJ1-2): EPEVTQTPSHQVTQMGQEVILRCVPISNHLYFYWYRQILGQKVEFLVSFYNNEISEKSEIFDDQFSVERPDGSNFTLKIRSTKLEDSAMYFCASSGTGRNYGYTFGSGTRLTVV.

The V and J genes are TRBV10-3 and TRBJ1-4, with TRBD1 matching 8 bases. In germline, CDR1 is ENHRY, CDR2 SYGVKD. The trim removed 10 bases at V and 5 bases at J, leaving 12 bases unmatched. The CDR3 has 15 residues. DNA of the CDR3: TGTGCCACCAGGACAGGGCCGACTTCGAATGAAAAACTGTTTTTT. Translated: CATRTGPTSNEKLFF.

The sample holds one count of this clone. The chain carries TRBV18 and TRBJ1-1; maybe TRBD1 (6 bases). This CDR3 has 15 amino acids. V shed 6 bases and J shed 4 bases, with 18 bases lying between them. The germline V gene encodes CDR1 KGHSH and CDR2 LQKENI. CDR3 DNA sequence: TGTGCCAGCTCCCGGGGGGCGCGTTCGAGCACTGAAGCTTTCTTT. Its protein product is CASSRGARSSTEAFF. Full variable domain (rest looked up from reference TRBV18 and TRBJ1-1): NAGVMQNPRHLVRRRGQEARLRCSPMKGHSHVYWYRQLPEEGLKFMVYLQKENIIDESGMPKERFSAEFPKEGPSILRIQQVVRGDSAAYFCASSRGARSSTEAFFGQGTRLTVV.

This clone was detected only once. This chain joins TRBV7-2 and TRBJ2-7, with 13 bases that match TRBD2. Trimming cost V 5 bases and J 4 bases; bases outside gene matches: 5. CDR1 and CDR2 from the germline V gene are SGHTA and FQGNSA. The CDR3 is 15 residues long. The CDR3 protein is CASSNGTSGTYEQYF. The CDR3 DNA sequence: TGTGCCAGCAGCAACGGGACTAGCGGGACATACGAGCAGTACTTC.

The chain uses TRBV27 and TRBJ1-3, with 8 bases that match TRBD1. V was clipped by 5 bases and J by 0 bases; unmatched bases: 6. The CDR3 is 16 residues long. CDR1 is MNHEY, CDR2 SMNVEV, per germline (reference sequence). CDR3 in amino acids: CASSPQGAFSGNTIYF. The CDR3, as DNA: TGTGCCAGCAGTCCGCAGGGGGCTTTCTCTGGAAACACCATATATTTT.

The gene calls are TRBV6-1 and TRBJ1-5; 8 positions agree with TRBD1. CDR3 size: 19 residues. J lost 1 base, V lost 2 bases, and 13 bases had no gene match. Per the germline V gene, CDR1 is MNHNS and CDR2 is SASEGT. CDR3 DNA: TGTGCCAGCAGTGAACAGCAGGGGGCCATGTTTGGAAGCAATCAGCCCCAGCATTTT. The encoded protein is CASSEQQGAMFGSNQPQHF.

The CDR3 region is CASRAHNEQFF. CDR3 in DNA: TGTGCCAGCAGGGCCCACAATGAGCAGTTCTTC. This sequence joins TRBV28 and TRBJ2-1; no clear D. The CDR3 runs 11 residues. The germline gives CDR1 MDHEN, CDR2 SYDVKM. The V and J ends lost 6 bases and 5 bases respectively, with 5 bases between them.

The chain combines TRBV9 with TRBJ1-1; 7 bases match TRBD1. V was pared by 3 bases and J by 5 bases, with 7 bases of the junction left unmatched. Germline CDR1 SGDLS, CDR2 YYNGEE. This CDR3 spans 14 amino acids. The CDR3, as DNA: TGTGCCAGCAGCGCGAACCAGGGGGGAACTGAAGCTTTCTTT. This sequence encodes CASSANQGGTEAFF.

Points on this clone: Distinct nucleotide sequences in the sample also encode this CDR3. The chain recombines TRBV7-2 with TRBJ1-5; no definite D call. The CDR3 consists of 13 residues. The ends were cut back, 3 bases at V and 4 bases at J, with 7 bases in the middle. From germline, CDR1 is SGHTA and CDR2 FQGNSA. The CDR3 nucleotides are TGTGCCAGCAGCTTGGCGCTTAATCAGCCCCAGCATTTT. Residues: CASSLALNQPQHF. Full variable domain (remainder filled in from reference TRBV7-2 and TRBJ1-5): GAGVSQSPSNKVTEKGKDVELRCDPISGHTALYWYRQSLGQGLEFLIYFQGNSAPDKSGLPSDRFSAERTGGSVSTLTIQRTQQEDSAVYLCASSLALNQPQHFGDGTRLSIL.

The J gene is TRBJ2-7, the V gene TRBV5-5; 8 nucleotides line up with TRBD1. Germline V gives CDR1 SGHKS, CDR2 YYEKEE (reference sequence). The CDR3 runs 14 residues. V lost 4 bases and J lost 2; bases outside the gene matches: 5. The CDR3 spells CASSERQGPYEQYF. The CDR3 region has the DNA TGTGCCAGCAGCGAACGACAGGGGCCCTACGAGCAGTACTTC.

This chain uses TRBV19 with TRBJ1-1, with D perhaps matching TRBD1 (5 bases). V shed 7 bases and J shed 3 bases, with 15 bases lying between them. Germline CDR1 and CDR2: LNHDA and SQIVND (reference sequence). The CDR3 spans 14 residues. The CDR3 bases are TGTGCCAGTAACAAGGGGTCCGGGTACACTGAAGCTTTCTTT. As protein: CASNKGSGYTEAFF.

The J gene is TRBJ2-3, the V gene TRBV7-6; D may correspond to TRBD1 or TRBD2 (5 bases each). V lost 0 bases and J lost 0, with 13 bases in between. The CDR3 extends over 17 amino acids. The V gene's germline CDR1 is SGHVS and CDR2 FNYEAQ. The CDR3 bases are TGTGCCAGCAGCTTAGCAGGCGGGCAGGGAAGCACAGATACGCAGTATTTT. It specifies CASSLAGGQGSTDTQYF.

J is TRBJ2-5 and V is TRBV2; TRBD2 might be the D (6 bases). Trimming removed 3 bases at V and 5 bases at J, with 10 bases between. CDR3 length: 13 amino acids. CDR1 and CDR2 (germline): SNHLY, FYNNEI. The CDR3 region has the DNA TGTGCCAGCAGTGAGGTGGCGGGGGAGACCCAGTACTTC. This sequence encodes CASSEVAGETQYF.

The V call is TRBV6-2 or TRBV6-3, the J call TRBJ1-3; D may be TRBD1 (6 bases). V lost 0 bases and J 4 bases, leaving 16 bases between the germline ends. Per germline, CDR1 MNHEY and CDR2 SVGEGT. The CDR3 has 17 amino acids. The CDR3 DNA reads as TGTGCCAGCAGTTACTCGAACCAGGGGATCGCCGGAAACACCATATATTTT. Encoded protein: CASSYSNQGIAGNTIYF.

The chain links TRBV27 to TRBJ2-3; TRBD2 aligns across 14 bases. The CDR3 runs to 17 residues. After removal of 2 bases from V and 5 bases from J, the junction contained 6 bases not matched to a gene. Germline V gene sequence: CDR1 MNHEY, CDR2 SMNVEV (reference sequence). CDR3 amino acids: CASSLPTSGGAVDTQYF. Written as DNA, the CDR3 is TGTGCCAGCAGTTTACCGACTAGCGGGGGGGCAGTAGATACGCAGTATTTT.

The J gene is TRBJ2-7, the V gene TRBV5-5; 10 nucleotides match TRBD2. CDR1 is SGHKS, CDR2 YYEKEE, per germline (reference sequence). CDR3 length equals 19 residues. V shed 0 bases, J shed 2 bases, and the junction held 14 bases outside the gene matches. The DNA of the CDR3 is TGTGCCAGCAGCTTGGTGGTAGCGGGGGGTGAGCTCCTCGCCTACGAGCAGTACTTC. Translation gives CASSLVVAGGELLAYEQYF. Looking up the rest from reference TRBV5-5 and TRBJ2-7 gives the full variable domain: DAGVTQSPTHLIKTRGQQVTLRCSPISGHKSVSWYQQVLGQGPQFIFQYYEKEERGRGNFPDRFSARQFPNYSSELNVNALLLGDSALYLCASSLVVAGGELLAYEQYFGPGTRLTVT.